This TCR beta chain is from a study of blood T cells in healthy people across ages. Points from the study as a whole: Roughly linear declines in TCR beta diversity per million T cells occurred with age.

The length of the CDR3 is 11 residues. Looked up from germline, CDR1 is SQVTM and CDR2 is ANQGSEA. Trimming removed 8 bases at V and 5 bases at J, with 12 bases between. This clonotype was counted only a few times. Its antigen remains unknown. Total RNA was isolated from each sample in quantities of at least 6 micrograms. A J-beta primer mix and a sample-barcoded 5' primer were used in a second PCR of roughly 6 to 11 cycles. A single record per CDR3 protein comes from TCRdb applying MiXCR to the 5' RACE reads. In the table there are 1.8 million or so distinct CDR3 sequences, roughly 43% of which are singletons.

Material for sequencing was blood. This chain connects TRBV29-1 to TRBJ1-2; a possible D gene is TRBD1 (6 bases). The sequence derives from a human donor in good health. CDR3 protein: CSSFQGYGYTF. CDR3 nucleotides: TGCAGCTCATTCCAGGGGTATGGCTACACCTTC. Full variable domain (outside the CDR3, taken from reference TRBV29-1 and TRBJ1-2): SAVISQKPSRDICQRGTSLTIQCQVDSQVTMMFWYRQQPGQSLTLIATANQGSEATYESGFVIDKFPISRPNLTFSTLTVSNMSPEDSSIYLCSSFQGYGYTFGSGTRLTVV.